This passage covers 27 T cell receptor beta chains from one sample sequenced in a study of T cell responses to AZD1222 COVID-19 vaccine. Repertoires were generated with immunoSEQ multiplex PCR, while TCRdb's copy carries only in-frame clones and drops some. This table holds under 200,000 clones, about 90% found once. The sequenced sample was peripheral blood, obtained on day 0 of AZD1222 vaccination. Source of these receptors: an adult in good health.

The chain recombines TRBV5-4 with TRBJ1-1; no reliable D call. Trimming shortened V by 0 bases and J by 2 bases, and 11 bases separated the two germline ends. Looked up from germline, CDR1 is SGHNT and CDR2 is YYREEE (reference sequence). The CDR3 is made up of 15 amino acids. CDR3 sequence: CASSLDPERNTEAFF. As DNA, the CDR3 is TGTGCCAGCAGCTTGGATCCGGAGAGAAACACTGAAGCTTTCTTT.

V is TRBV25-1 and J is TRBJ1-1; perhaps TRBD1 as D (5 bases). Germline lookup yields CDR1 MGHDK and CDR2 SYGVNS. Deletions cut 0 bases from V and 2 bases from J, with 13 bases between. The CDR3 is 16 residues long. CDR3 sequence: CASSEYAGRANTEAFF. As DNA, the CDR3 is TGTGCCAGCAGTGAATATGCGGGCAGGGCCAACACTGAAGCTTTCTTT.

The CDR3 nucleotides are TGTGCCAGCAGCCCCGGGGACGTGGCTTTAATGGTGAAGACCCAGTACTTC. This codes for CASSPGDVALMVKTQYF. The chain employs TRBV7-9 and TRBJ2-5; the D call may be TRBD1 or TRBD2 (5 bases each). The CDR3 length is 17 residues. V gave up 5 bases and J gave up 6 bases, with 25 bases separating them. Germline-derived CDR1 and CDR2 are SEHNR and FQNEAQ (reference sequence).

The rearrangement uses TRBV11-2 and TRBJ1-2; D gene unclear. The CDR3 contains 11 residues. Germline CDR1 SGHAT, CDR2 FQNNGV. The V end lost 6 bases, the J end lost 7 bases, and 9 bases lay between the germline ends. The CDR3 coding sequence is TGTGCCAGCAGGGATCTAGGTGGCTACACCTTC. It yields the protein CASRDLGGYTF. The full variable domain, completed using reference TRBV11-2 and TRBJ1-2, is EAGVAQSPRYKIIEKRQSVAFWCNPISGHATLYWYQQILGQGPKLLIQFQNNGVVDDSQLPKDRFSAERLKGVDSTLKIQPAKLEDSAVYLCASRDLGGYTFGSGTRLTVV.

V usage is TRBV5-1 and J usage is TRBJ1-3, with D hard to call. The V and J ends lost 4 bases and 0 bases respectively, with 8 bases between them. Germline-derived CDR1 and CDR2 are SGHRS and YFSETQ. The CDR3 has 14 amino acids. This chain's CDR3 is CASSQTSSGNTIYF. The CDR3, as DNA: TGCGCCAGCAGCCAGACATCCTCTGGAAACACCATATATTTT. Supplemented by reference TRBV5-1 and TRBJ1-3, the full variable domain reads KAGVTQTPRYLIKTRGQQVTLSCSPISGHRSVSWYQQTPGQGLQFLFEYFSETQRNKGNFPGRFSGRQFSNSRSEMNVSTLELGDSALYLCASSQTSSGNTIYFGEGSWLTVV.

This clone was counted once. In DNA form, the CDR3 reads TGTGCCAGCAGCTTAGAGACCGAACAGGGGGCCTCGGACTATGGCTACACCTTC. Amino acid sequence: CASSLETEQGASDYGYTF. This rearrangement joins TRBV13 to TRBJ1-2; 9 bases line up with TRBD1. The ends lost 1 base at V and 3 bases at J; junction bases unmatched: 12. Per germline, CDR1 PRHDT and CDR2 FYEKMQ (reference sequence). The CDR3 is 18 amino acids.

On this clone itself: At the DNA level, this CDR3 is encoded by other sequences in the same sample as well. The V gene is TRBV28, the J gene TRBJ1-5; no clear D gene. Trimming removed 3 bases from V and 3 bases from J, with 9 bases in between. The CDR3 runs 14 residues. Per germline, CDR1 MDHEN and CDR2 SYDVKM. The CDR3 DNA is TGTGCCAGCAGTTTGATCCGGGACAATCAGCCCCAGCATTTT. Protein product: CASSLIRDNQPQHF. Using reference TRBV28 and TRBJ1-5 for the parts outside the CDR3, the full variable domain is DVKVTQSSRYLVKRTGEKVFLECVQDMDHENMFWYRQDPGLGLRLIYFSYDVKMKEKGDIPEGYSVSREKKERFSLILESASTNQTSMYLCASSLIRDNQPQHFGDGTRLSIL.

This clone was counted ten times or more. The chain couples TRBV12-3 or TRBV12-4 to TRBJ1-6; D is perhaps TRBD1 (5 bases). V shed 9 bases and J shed 8 bases, with 14 bases lying between them. The CDR3 loop spans 13 amino acids. This CDR3 reads CASAGTQDSPLHF. Here the CDR3 DNA reads TGTGCCAGTGCCGGGACGCAGGATTCACCCCTCCACTTT.

The rearrangement joins TRBV7-3 to TRBJ2-1, with 13 nucleotides matching TRBD2. Germline trimming cut 6 bases from V and 9 bases from J; bases unmatched to any gene: 5. This CDR3 is built from 14 residues. Germline V gene sequence: CDR1 SGHTA, CDR2 FQGTGA. The CDR3 loop reads CASRGTSGRGEQFF. As DNA, the CDR3 is TGTGCCAGCAGGGGAACTAGCGGGAGGGGTGAGCAGTTCTTC. Combining the CDR3 with reference TRBV7-3 and TRBJ2-1 gives the whole variable domain GAGVSQTPSNKVTEKGKYVELRCDPISGHTALYWYRQSLGQGPEFLIYFQGTGAADDSGLPNDRFFAVRPEGSVSTLKIQRTERGDSAVYLCASRGTSGRGEQFFGPGTRLTVL.

This clone was recorded only once. V and J are TRBV19 and TRBJ2-1, with no clear D. CDR3 length equals 14 residues. From germline, CDR1 is LNHDA and CDR2 SQIVND (reference sequence). V was trimmed by 8 bases and J by 6 bases, leaving 17 bases between them. CDR3 in DNA: TGTGCCAGTTACGGTGATCGTCCTGCCAATGAGCAGTTCTTC. Translating gives CASYGDRPANEQFF. Using reference TRBV19 and TRBJ2-1 for the parts outside the CDR3, the full variable domain is DGGITQSPKYLFRKEGQNVTLSCEQNLNHDAMYWYRQDPGQGLRLIYYSQIVNDFQKGDIAEGYSVSREKKESFPLTVTSAQKNPTAFYLCASYGDRPANEQFFGPGTRLTVL.

The J gene is TRBJ1-5, the V gene TRBV3-1 (or the pseudogene TRBV3-2), with 7 bases aligning to TRBD1. Germline V CDR1 and CDR2: LGHDT, YNNKEL (reference sequence). This CDR3 has 15 amino acids. Trimming at V came to 4 bases and at J to 4 bases, leaving 7 bases not matched to a gene. The CDR3 region has the DNA TGTGCCAGCAGCCCCTCCACAGGGGCGAATCAGCCCCAGCATTTT. This gives the protein CASSPSTGANQPQHF.

In this sample, this clone turned up once. This sequence joins TRBV7-2 and TRBJ1-1; D perhaps matches TRBD1 (6 bases). The CDR3 spans 13 residues. Looked up from germline, CDR1 is SGHTA and CDR2 is FQGNSA. The V gene lost 1 base and the J gene lost 8 bases, with 11 bases spanning the gap. The DNA for the CDR3 is TGTGCCAGCAGCTTAGTGGCAGGACAGGAAGCTTTCTTT. It codes for CASSLVAGQEAFF.

V and J are TRBV7-3 and TRBJ2-1; 10 nucleotides line up with TRBD2. CDR3 length: 15 residues. V gave up 1 base and J gave up 10 bases; unmatched junction bases: 7. Germline-derived CDR1 and CDR2 are SGHTA and FQGTGA. Here the CDR3 DNA reads TGTGCCAGCAGCTTAAAGGCTAGCGGGGGTCCGGAGCAGTTCTTC. The encoded protein is CASSLKASGGPEQFF.

The genes are TRBV6-5 and TRBJ2-7; unclear D gene. The V gene lost 6 bases and the J gene lost 4 bases, with 16 bases spanning the gap. Germline CDR1 is MNHEY and CDR2 is SVGAGI. The CDR3 is 14 amino acids. Here the CDR3 DNA reads TGTGCCAGCAGAGTGAATGGGTTCACGTACGAGCAGTACTTC. Translating gives CASRVNGFTYEQYF.

The chain has TRBV18 and TRBJ1-6, with D unclear. This CDR3 spans 14 amino acids. CDR1 and CDR2 (germline): KGHSH, LQKENI. Trimming took off 2 bases at V and 8 bases at J, with 10 bases between the two ends. CDR3 sequence reads: CASSPTQEDSPLHF. As DNA, the CDR3 is TGTGCCAGCTCACCAACCCAGGAGGATTCACCCCTCCACTTT.

V is TRBV5-8 and J is TRBJ1-5; D perhaps matches TRBD1 (5 bases). This CDR3 spans 14 amino acids. Trimming took off 0 bases at V and 6 bases at J, with 10 bases between the two ends. From germline, CDR1 is SGHTS and CDR2 YDEGEE. CDR3 sequence: CASSLGGGSQPQHF. Here the CDR3 DNA reads TGTGCCAGCAGCTTGGGGGGGGGAAGTCAGCCCCAGCATTTT.

The chain carries TRBV5-5 and TRBJ1-2, with TRBD1 matching over 9 bases. Germline V gene sequence: CDR1 SGHKS, CDR2 YYEKEE (reference sequence). The trim removed 4 bases at V and 8 bases at J, leaving 12 bases unmatched. The CDR3 runs to 15 residues. Here the CDR3 DNA reads TGTGCCAGCAGCCCTACGGGACAGGGATTGGGCGGCTACACCTTC. Amino acid sequence: CASSPTGQGLGGYTF.

The chain employs TRBV7-9 and TRBJ1-6, with no clear D. The V gene lost 4 bases and the J gene lost 9 bases, with 7 bases spanning the gap. Germline lookup yields CDR1 SEHNR and CDR2 FQNEAQ (reference sequence). This CDR3 is 12 amino acids long. DNA for the CDR3: TGTGCCAGCAGCTCCCTGGCTTCACCCCTCCACTTT. Amino acid sequence: CASSSLASPLHF.

This sequence joins TRBV27 and TRBJ2-5, with TRBD2 as a possible D gene (6 bases). The CDR3 consists of 16 residues. Deletions cut 5 bases from V and 0 bases from J, with 16 bases between. Germline CDR1 is MNHEY and CDR2 is SMNVEV (reference sequence). The CDR3 is CASSLTGTLYQETQYF. The CDR3 DNA is TGTGCCAGCAGTCTAACCGGGACTTTGTACCAAGAGACCCAGTACTTC.

The chain links TRBV27 to TRBJ2-5, with 13 bases matching TRBD2. In germline, CDR1 is MNHEY, CDR2 SMNVEV (reference sequence). The CDR3 runs 15 residues. The V and J ends lost 5 bases and 4 bases, in that order; junction bases with no gene match: 4. The CDR3 nucleotides read TGTGCCAGCAGTGCGACTAGCGGGAGGAGAGAGACCCAGTACTTC. Encoded protein: CASSATSGRRETQYF.

The J gene is TRBJ2-3, the V gene TRBV28; no reliable D call. The length of the CDR3 is 13 residues. Germline assignment: CDR1 MDHEN and CDR2 SYDVKM. Trimming stripped 3 bases from V and 8 bases from J, with 12 bases between. This chain's CDR3 is CASSFQSRATQYF. Written as DNA, the CDR3 is TGTGCCAGCAGTTTTCAGAGTCGTGCTACGCAGTATTTT.

The rearrangement uses TRBV7-3 and TRBJ2-2; D is perhaps TRBD1 (6 bases). This CDR3 has 18 amino acids. Trimming removed 1 base from V and 6 bases from J, with 21 bases in between. Germline V gives CDR1 SGHTA, CDR2 FQGTGA. CDR3 in DNA: TGTGCCAGCAGCTTAAAACCGGCAGGGGCAGGGACGGCCGGGGAGCTGTTTTTT. Residues: CASSLKPAGAGTAGELFF.

The chain recombines TRBV3-1 (or the pseudogene TRBV3-2) with TRBJ1-4, with 10 positions matching TRBD1. The V gene's germline CDR1 is LGHDT and CDR2 YNNKEL (reference sequence). The CDR3 sequence is 15 residues long. V lost 4 bases to trimming and J lost 8 bases; unmatched junction nucleotides: 7. CDR3 region: CASSLRDRGNEKLFF. DNA of the CDR3: TGTGCCAGCAGCCTTCGGGACAGGGGCAACGAAAAACTGTTTTTT.

The J gene is TRBJ1-1, the V gene TRBV11-2; D is possibly TRBD1 (6 bases). V lost 0 bases and J lost 9, with 14 bases in between. The V gene's germline CDR1 is SGHAT and CDR2 FQNNGV. The CDR3 runs to 14 residues. For the CDR3, the DNA is TGTGCCAGCAGCTTAGAAGGCGGACAGCCTAAAGCTTTCTTT. It translates to CASSLEGGQPKAFF.

The chain recombines TRBV6-5 with TRBJ1-3; the D gene is possibly TRBD1 (5 bases). The length of the CDR3 is 15 residues. With 2 bases removed from V and 6 bases from J, the gap between germline ends came to 14 bases. Per germline, CDR1 MNHEY and CDR2 SVGAGI. DNA of the CDR3: TGTGCCAGCAGTTACGCGGCAGGGCAGGCAAACACCATATATTTT. This gives the protein CASSYAAGQANTIYF.

This chain uses TRBV28 with TRBJ1-1, with TRBD1 matching 11 bases. CDR1 and CDR2 from the germline V gene are MDHEN and SYDVKM. J lost 4 bases, V lost 2 bases, and 3 bases had no gene match. The CDR3 covers 15 residues. The CDR3 reads CASSLRDRGSTEAFF. The DNA for the CDR3 is TGTGCCAGCAGTTTAAGGGACAGGGGGAGCACTGAAGCTTTCTTT.

This clone has ten or more counts. The V and J genes are TRBV7-9 and TRBJ1-2; no definite D call. This CDR3 is 15 amino acids long. V was clipped by 1 base and J by 2 bases, with 11 bases between them. Germline V lookup: CDR1 SEHNR, CDR2 FQNEAQ (reference sequence). CDR3 in amino acids: CASSLGVSGNYGYTF. CDR3 nucleotide sequence: TGTGCCAGCAGCTTAGGGGTAAGCGGGAACTATGGCTACACCTTC.